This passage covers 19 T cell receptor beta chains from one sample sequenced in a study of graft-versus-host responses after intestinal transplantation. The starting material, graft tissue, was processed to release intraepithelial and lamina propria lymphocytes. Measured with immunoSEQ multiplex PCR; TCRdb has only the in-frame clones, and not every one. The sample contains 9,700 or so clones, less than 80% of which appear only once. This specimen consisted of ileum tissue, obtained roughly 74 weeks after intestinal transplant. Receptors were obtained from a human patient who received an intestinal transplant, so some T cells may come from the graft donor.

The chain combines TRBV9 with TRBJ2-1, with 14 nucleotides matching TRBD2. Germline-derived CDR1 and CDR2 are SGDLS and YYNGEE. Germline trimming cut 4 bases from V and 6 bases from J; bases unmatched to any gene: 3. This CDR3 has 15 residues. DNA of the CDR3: TGTGCCAGCAGCCGCGGGACTAGCGGGGGCAATGAGCAGTTCTTC. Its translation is CASSRGTSGGNEQFF.

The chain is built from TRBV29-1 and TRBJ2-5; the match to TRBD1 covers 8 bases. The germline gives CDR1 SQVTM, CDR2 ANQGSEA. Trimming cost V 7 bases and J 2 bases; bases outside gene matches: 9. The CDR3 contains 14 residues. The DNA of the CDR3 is TGCAGCGGATACGGGACAGGTCCTCAAGAGACCCAGTACTTC. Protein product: CSGYGTGPQETQYF.

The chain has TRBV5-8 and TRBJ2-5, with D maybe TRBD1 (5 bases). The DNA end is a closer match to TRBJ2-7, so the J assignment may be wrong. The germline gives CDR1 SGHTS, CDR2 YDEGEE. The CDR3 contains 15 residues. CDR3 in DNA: TGTGCCAGCAGCCTTAATGGGCAAGGGGCGAACGAGCAGTACTTC. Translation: CASSLNGQGANEQYF.

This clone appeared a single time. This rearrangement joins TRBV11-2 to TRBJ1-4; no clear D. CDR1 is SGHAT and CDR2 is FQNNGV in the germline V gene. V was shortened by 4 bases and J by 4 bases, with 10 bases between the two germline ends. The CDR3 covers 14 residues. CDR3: CASSSSGGNEKLFF. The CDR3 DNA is TGTGCCAGCAGCTCTTCAGGTGGTAATGAAAAACTGTTTTTT.

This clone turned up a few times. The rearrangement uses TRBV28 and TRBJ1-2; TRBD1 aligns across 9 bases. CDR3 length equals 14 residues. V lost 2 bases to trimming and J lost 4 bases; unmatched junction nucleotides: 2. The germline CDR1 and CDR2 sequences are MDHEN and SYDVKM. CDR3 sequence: CASSLGQGSYGYTF. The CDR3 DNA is TGTGCCAGCAGTTTAGGACAGGGGAGCTATGGCTACACCTTC.

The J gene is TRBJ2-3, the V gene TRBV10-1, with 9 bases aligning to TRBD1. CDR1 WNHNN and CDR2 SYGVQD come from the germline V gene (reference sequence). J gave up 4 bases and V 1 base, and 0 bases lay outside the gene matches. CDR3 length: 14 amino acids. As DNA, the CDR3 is TGCGCCAGCAGTGAGTGGACAGGGGCAGATACGCAGTATTTT. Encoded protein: CASSEWTGADTQYF.

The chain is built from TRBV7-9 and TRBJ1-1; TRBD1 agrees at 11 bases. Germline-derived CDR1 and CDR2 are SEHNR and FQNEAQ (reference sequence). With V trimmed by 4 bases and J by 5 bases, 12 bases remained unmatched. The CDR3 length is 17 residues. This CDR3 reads CASSSHHGQGAGTEAFF. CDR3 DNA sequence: TGTGCCAGCAGCTCTCACCATGGACAGGGGGCGGGAACTGAAGCTTTCTTT.

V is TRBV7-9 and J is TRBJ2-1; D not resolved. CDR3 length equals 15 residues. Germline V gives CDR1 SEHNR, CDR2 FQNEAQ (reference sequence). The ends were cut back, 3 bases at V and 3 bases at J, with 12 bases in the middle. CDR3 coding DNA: TGTGCCAGCAGCTTGGATGGATTCAACTACAATGAGCAGTTCTTC. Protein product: CASSLDGFNYNEQFF.

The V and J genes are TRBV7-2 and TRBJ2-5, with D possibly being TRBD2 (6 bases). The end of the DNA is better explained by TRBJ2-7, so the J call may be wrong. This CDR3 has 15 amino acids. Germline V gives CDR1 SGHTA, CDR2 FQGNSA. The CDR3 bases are TGTGCCAGCAGGGAGGGCCCCCTCCTTGCCTACGAGCAGTACTTC. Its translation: CASREGPLLAYEQYF.

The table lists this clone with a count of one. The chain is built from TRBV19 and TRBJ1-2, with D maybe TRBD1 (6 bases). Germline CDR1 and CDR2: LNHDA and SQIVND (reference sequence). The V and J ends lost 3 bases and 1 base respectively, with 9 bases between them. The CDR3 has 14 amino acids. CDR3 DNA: TGTGCCAGTAGTATGGGGACAAATAACTATGGCTACACCTTC. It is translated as CASSMGTNNYGYTF. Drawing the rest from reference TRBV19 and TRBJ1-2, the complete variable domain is DGGITQSPKYLFRKEGQNVTLSCEQNLNHDAMYWYRQDPGQGLRLIYYSQIVNDFQKGDIAEGYSVSREKKESFPLTVTSAQKNPTAFYLCASSMGTNNYGYTFGSGTRLTVV.

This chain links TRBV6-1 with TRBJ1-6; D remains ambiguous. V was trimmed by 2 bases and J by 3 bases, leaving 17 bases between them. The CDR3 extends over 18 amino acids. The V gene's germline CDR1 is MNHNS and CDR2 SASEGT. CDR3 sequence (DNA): TGTGCCAGCAGTGAAAGCTTCCGCCTAAGCTACTATAATTCACCCCTCCACTTT. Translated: CASSESFRLSYYNSPLHF.

The CDR3 region has the DNA TGTGCCAGCAGCCCCACGCCGGGGCTAGAGACCCAGTACTTC. Protein sequence: CASSPTPGLETQYF. The chain carries TRBV6-4 and TRBJ2-5, with D possibly being TRBD1 or TRBD2 (5 bases each). The CDR3 is 14 residues long. Per the germline V gene, CDR1 is MRHNA and CDR2 is SNTAGT. V was pared by 6 bases and J by 4 bases, with 15 bases between.

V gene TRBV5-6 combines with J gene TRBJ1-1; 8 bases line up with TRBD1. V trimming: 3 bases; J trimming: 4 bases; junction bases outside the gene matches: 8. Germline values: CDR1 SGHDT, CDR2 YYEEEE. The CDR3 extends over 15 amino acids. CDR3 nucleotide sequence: TGTGCCAGCAGCTCAACTGGACAGGGAGGCACTGAAGCTTTCTTT. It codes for CASSSTGQGGTEAFF. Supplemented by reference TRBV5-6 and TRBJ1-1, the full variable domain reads DAGVTQSPTHLIKTRGQQVTLRCSPKSGHDTVSWYQQALGQGPQFIFQYYEEEERQRGNFPDRFSGHQFPNYSSELNVNALLLGDSALYLCASSSTGQGGTEAFFGQGTRLTVV.

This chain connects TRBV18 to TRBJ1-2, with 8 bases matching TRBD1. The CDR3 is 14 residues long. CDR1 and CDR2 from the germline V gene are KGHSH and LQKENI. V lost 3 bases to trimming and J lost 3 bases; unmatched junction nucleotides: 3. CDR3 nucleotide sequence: TGTGCCAGCTCACCGGACAGGGTCGACTATGGCTACACCTTC. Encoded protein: CASSPDRVDYGYTF.

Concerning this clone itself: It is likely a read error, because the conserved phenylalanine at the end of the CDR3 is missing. The CDR3 region is CASGTPGTTYNYGYTL. CDR3 nucleotide sequence: TGTGCTAGTGGTACCCCCGGGACAACCTATAACTATGGCTACACCCTC. The gene calls are TRBV12-5 and TRBJ1-2, with a tentative D call TRBD1 (6 bases). The V gene lost 5 bases and the J gene lost 1 base, with 17 bases spanning the gap. CDR3 length equals 16 residues. Germline V lookup: CDR1 LGHNT, CDR2 FRNRAP.

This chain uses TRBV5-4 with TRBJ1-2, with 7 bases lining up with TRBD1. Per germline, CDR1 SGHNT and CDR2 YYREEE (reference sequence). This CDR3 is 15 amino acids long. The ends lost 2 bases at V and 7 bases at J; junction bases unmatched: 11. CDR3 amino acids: CASSLKGQLTLGYTF. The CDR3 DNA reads TGTGCCAGCAGCTTAAAGGGACAGTTAACCCTTGGCTACACCTTC.

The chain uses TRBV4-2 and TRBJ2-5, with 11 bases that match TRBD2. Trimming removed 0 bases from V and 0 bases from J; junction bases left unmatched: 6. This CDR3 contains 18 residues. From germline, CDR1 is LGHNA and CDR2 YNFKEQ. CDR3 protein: CASSQDWLAGGDQETQYF. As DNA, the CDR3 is TGTGCCAGCAGCCAAGATTGGCTAGCGGGAGGAGACCAAGAGACCCAGTACTTC.

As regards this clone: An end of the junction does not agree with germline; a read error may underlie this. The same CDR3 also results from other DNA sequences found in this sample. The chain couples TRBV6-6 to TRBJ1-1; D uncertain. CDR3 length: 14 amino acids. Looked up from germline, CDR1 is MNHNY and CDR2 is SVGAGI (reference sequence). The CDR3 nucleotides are TGCGCCAGCAGTTATATAAACTTGAACACTGAAGCTTTCTTT. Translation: CASSYINLNTEAFF.

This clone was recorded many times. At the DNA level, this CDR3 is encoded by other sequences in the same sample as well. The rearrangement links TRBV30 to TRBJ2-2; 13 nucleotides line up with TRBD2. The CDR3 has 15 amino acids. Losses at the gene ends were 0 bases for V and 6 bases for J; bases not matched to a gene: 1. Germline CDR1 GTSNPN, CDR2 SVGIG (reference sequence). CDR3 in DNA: TGTGCCTGGAGTGTACTAGCGGGGGGGCCCGGGGAGCTGTTTTTT. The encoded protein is CAWSVLAGGPGELFF.